This TCR beta chain appears in the sequencing data of a study of blood T cell repertoires in COVID-19. The germline gives CDR1 LNHDA, CDR2 SQIVND (reference sequence). Trimming cost V 4 bases and J 4 bases, with 10 bases left between them. The CDR3 loop spans 13 amino acids. Generated by immunoSEQ multiplex PCR, the TCRdb table keeps only in-frame clones and is missing some. The sample has over 130,000 clones; 65% to 80% are singletons. Sequences were obtained from peripheral blood. The receptor's source is a man aged 50-59 years with acute or convalescent COVID-19. V and J are TRBV19 and TRBJ1-2; no definite D call. The CDR3 nucleotides are TGTGCCAGTAGTAAGGAGGAGCGCTATGGCTACACCTTC. This codes for CASSKEERYGYTF.